The 29 T cell receptor beta chains listed next were all sequenced from one sample in a study of T cell repertoires in cytomegalovirus infection (dated by TCRdb to 2018 to 2020). The data were produced on an Illumina HiSeq 1500. Clones were called with MiXCR by TCRdb after fastp trimmed the public reads at Q25, and only in-frame beta chains were retained. Identical CDR3 proteins give one entry, which carries the most common genes and DNA. Within this sample are roughly 240,000 distinct CDR3 sequences, with approximately 7% of them counted one time only. Around 6.5% of the sample is in the top ten clones. The sample taken for sequencing was PBMCs. The receptor source for this set is a human donor in good health (CMV status not recorded). Some clones in this sample may be carry-over from other donors' samples.

This clonotype was recorded only once. The chain carries TRBV20-1 and TRBJ2-1; 7 bases are shared with TRBD2. The CDR3 consists of 13 residues. Germline CDR1 reads DFQATT; CDR2 reads SNEGSKA (reference sequence). V shed 7 bases, J shed 9 bases, and the junction held 12 bases outside the gene matches. Here the CDR3 reads CSDRPSGKGEQFF. In nucleotides, the CDR3 is TGCAGTGACAGACCCAGCGGGAAAGGTGAGCAGTTCTTC.

This clonotype appeared many times. The DNA of the CDR3 is TGCAGCGTTCCTGCCCTGAACACTGAAGCTTTCTTT. It codes for CSVPALNTEAFF. The chain links TRBV29-1 to TRBJ1-1; D is ambiguous. The CDR3 is made up of 12 amino acids. CDR1 is SQVTM and CDR2 is ANQGSEA in the germline V gene. Trimming took 5 bases from V and 0 from J, leaving 7 bases between them.

Ten or more counts support this clonotype. The rearrangement uses TRBV7-2 and TRBJ1-5; D may be TRBD1 (6 bases). The V gene lost 5 bases and the J gene lost 7 bases, with 12 bases spanning the gap. CDR3 size: 13 residues. CDR1 is SGHTA and CDR2 is FQGNSA in the germline V gene. The CDR3 DNA is TGTGCCAGCAGCCGCGACAGGCCCCAGCCCCAGCATTTT. It yields the protein CASSRDRPQPQHF.

The J gene is TRBJ1-4, the V gene TRBV7-8; 9 positions match TRBD1. The junction had 14 bases not matched to a gene; V was cut back by 5 bases and J by 13 bases. CDR1 and CDR2 from the germline V gene are SGHVS and FQNEAQ. This CDR3 has 15 residues. As DNA, the CDR3 is TGTGCCAGCAGCAGCCTGGACAGGGGTCACCTTGGACTGTTTTTT. Translation gives CASSSLDRGHLGLFF.

This clonotype appeared many times. The gene calls are TRBV24-1 and TRBJ2-1, with D tentatively TRBD2 (6 bases). V lost 1 base to trimming and J lost 5 bases, with 8 bases between them. This CDR3 is built from 14 residues. Germline V CDR1 and CDR2: KGHDR, SFDVKD. CDR3 residues: CATSDLRGNNEQFF. CDR3 DNA: TGTGCCACCAGTGATTTACGGGGGAACAATGAGCAGTTCTTC.

The sample holds many counts of this clonotype. This sequence joins TRBV28 and TRBJ2-3, with 7 bases aligning to TRBD1. The germline CDR1 and CDR2 sequences are MDHEN and SYDVKM. Trimming removed 3 bases from V and 4 bases from J; junction bases left unmatched: 7. This CDR3 is 15 amino acids long. CDR3 sequence (DNA): TGTGCCAGCAGTTTTCCTGCAGGGGGTTCAGATACGCAGTATTTT. The encoded protein is CASSFPAGGSDTQYF.

This clonotype was seen repeatedly, ten times or more. The chain couples TRBV29-1 to TRBJ2-5; TRBD1 matches 7 bases. V trimming: 4 bases; J trimming: 1 base; junction bases outside the gene matches: 6. The germline V gene encodes CDR1 SQVTM and CDR2 ANQGSEA. The CDR3 is 14 residues long. The CDR3 protein is CSVARTGTQETQYF. For the CDR3, the DNA is TGCAGCGTTGCCAGGACAGGAACCCAAGAGACCCAGTACTTC.

This clonotype was counted at least ten times. The chain joins TRBV7-2 to TRBJ2-7; D is perhaps TRBD2 (5 bases). Germline-derived CDR1 and CDR2 are SGHTA and FQGNSA. The CDR3 sequence is 15 residues long. The V and J ends lost 1 base and 0 bases respectively, with 10 bases between them. The CDR3 nucleotides read TGTGCCAGCAGCTTAGTTCACGGGATCTCCTACGAGCAGTACTTC. Translation gives CASSLVHGISYEQYF. Full variable domain (rest looked up from reference TRBV7-2 and TRBJ2-7): GAGVSQSPSNKVTEKGKDVELRCDPISGHTALYWYRQSLGQGLEFLIYFQGNSAPDKSGLPSDRFSAERTGGSVSTLTIQRTQQEDSAVYLCASSLVHGISYEQYFGPGTRLTVT.

This clonotype was detected many times. The V and J genes are TRBV4-3 and TRBJ2-2; no clear D gene. Germline loops: CDR1 LGHNA, CDR2 YSLEER. This CDR3 comprises 14 residues. Trimming removed 0 bases at V and 2 bases at J, with 4 bases between. The CDR3: CASSQDANTGELFF. CDR3 DNA sequence: TGCGCCAGCAGCCAAGATGCCAACACCGGGGAGCTGTTTTTT.

This clonotype was seen ten or more times. The chain carries TRBV6-5 and TRBJ2-2, with D perhaps TRBD1 (6 bases). This CDR3 is 15 amino acids long. The V end lost 3 bases, the J end lost 1 base, and 9 bases lay between the germline ends. Germline CDR1 MNHEY, CDR2 SVGAGI. The chain's CDR3 is CASSYGQMNTGELFF. The CDR3 nucleotides are TGTGCCAGCAGTTATGGACAGATGAACACCGGGGAGCTGTTTTTT.

At least ten counts were recorded for this clonotype. The chain is built from TRBV28 and TRBJ1-2; D uncertain. Trimming cost V 3 bases and J 7 bases, with 12 bases left between them. In germline, CDR1 is MDHEN, CDR2 SYDVKM. The CDR3 covers 13 residues. The CDR3 nucleotides are TGTGCCAGCAGTTTGTCAAAGGACCGTGGCTACACCTTC. This gives the protein CASSLSKDRGYTF.

This clonotype was recorded at least ten times. This sequence joins TRBV6-5 and TRBJ1-2; 11 positions match TRBD1. CDR1 and CDR2 from the germline V gene are MNHEY and SVGAGI. V dropped 6 bases and J dropped 2; count of bases not matched to a gene: 8. The CDR3 has 16 amino acids. The CDR3 DNA is TGTGCCAGCAGGATCCGGGACAGGGGGGCCAACTATGGCTACACCTTC. Its protein product is CASRIRDRGANYGYTF.

This clonotype was counted at least ten times. The chain has TRBV6-6 and TRBJ2-6, with D maybe TRBD2 (6 bases). The CDR3 consists of 16 residues. Germline V gives CDR1 MNHNY, CDR2 SVGAGI (reference sequence). V was trimmed by 3 bases and J by 0 bases, leaving 9 bases between them. The CDR3 is CASSYSGVSGANVLTF. For the CDR3, the DNA is TGTGCCAGCAGTTATTCGGGGGTCTCTGGGGCCAACGTCCTGACTTTC.

This clonotype came up many times. The V and J genes are TRBV12-5 and TRBJ2-2; D ambiguous. V lost 6 bases, J lost 5 bases, and 10 bases lay in between. The CDR3 spans 13 residues. The germline V gene encodes CDR1 LGHNT and CDR2 FRNRAP. DNA of the CDR3: TGTGCTAGTGGCTTGACCCAGACCGGGGAGCTGTTTTTT. This codes for CASGLTQTGELFF.

This clonotype has a count of ten or more. The chain joins TRBV28 to TRBJ1-1, with 7 nucleotides matching TRBD1. V gave up 5 bases and J gave up 3 bases; unmatched junction bases: 9. This CDR3 comprises 15 residues. Germline V gives CDR1 MDHEN, CDR2 SYDVKM. The CDR3 loop is CASSNPRDRYTEAFF. The CDR3 nucleotides are TGTGCCAGCAGTAACCCCCGGGACAGATACACTGAAGCTTTCTTT.

The chain employs TRBV5-1 and TRBJ2-7, with 8 bases that match TRBD1. Losses at the gene ends were 4 bases for V and 3 bases for J; bases not matched to a gene: 9. Germline CDR1 and CDR2: SGHRS and YFSETQ. The CDR3 extends over 15 amino acids. Here the CDR3 reads CASSGTGPSNYEQYF. In nucleotides, the CDR3 is TGCGCCAGCAGCGGGACAGGCCCTTCGAACTACGAGCAGTACTTC.

On this clonotype itself: One base away lies a much larger clone, so this may be a sequencing read error. V is TRBV20-1 and J is TRBJ1-1; 10 nucleotides agree with TRBD1. The length of the CDR3 is 15 residues. Trimming removed 5 bases from V and 5 bases from J; junction bases left unmatched: 11. Germline V gene data show CDR1 as DFQATT and CDR2 as SNEGSKA (reference sequence). The CDR3 nucleotides are TGCAGTGCTCTCCGGGACAGGGGATCGGTTACTGAAGCTTTCTTT. Its protein product is CSALRDRGSVTEAFF.

This clonotype was detected many times. The chain couples TRBV18 to TRBJ2-3, with 7 bases identical to TRBD1. From germline, CDR1 is KGHSH and CDR2 LQKENI. V trimming: 2 bases; J trimming: 1 base; junction bases outside the gene matches: 0. CDR3 length: 14 amino acids. In DNA, the CDR3 is TGTGCCAGCTCACCAACAGGGGGCACAGATACGCAGTATTTT. Translating gives CASSPTGGTDTQYF.

This clonotype occurred many times. CDR3 amino acids: CASSQDRADSGNTIYF. For the CDR3, the DNA is TGTGCCAGCAGCCAAGATAGAGCAGACTCTGGAAACACCATATATTTT. The chain is built from TRBV4-2 and TRBJ1-3; unclear D gene. This CDR3 contains 16 residues. The V end was cut by 0 bases, the J end by 0 bases, with 9 bases between. From germline, CDR1 is LGHNA and CDR2 YNFKEQ.

Ten or more counts support this clonotype. The chain recombines TRBV29-1 with TRBJ1-1; 9 positions match TRBD1. V shed 5 bases and J 11 bases; nucleotides not matched to a gene: 15. Per germline, CDR1 SQVTM and CDR2 ANQGSEA. This CDR3 has 14 residues. In DNA, the CDR3 is TGCAGCGTTACACGCCCGGGACAGGGTCTGAGGGCTTTCTTT. It translates to CSVTRPGQGLRAFF.

This clonotype has at least ten counts. This chain connects TRBV7-9 to TRBJ2-1; 7 bases agree with TRBD1. The V gene end was trimmed by 2 bases and the J gene end by 6 bases; junction bases not matched to a gene: 10. Looked up from germline, CDR1 is SEHNR and CDR2 is FQNEAQ (reference sequence). The CDR3 runs 16 residues. The CDR3 DNA reads as TGTGCCAGCAGCTTAACGTGGGACAGCCCTTTCAATGAGCAGTTCTTC. It codes for CASSLTWDSPFNEQFF. Full variable domain (remainder filled in from reference TRBV7-9 and TRBJ2-1): DTGVSQNPRHKITKRGQNVTFRCDPISEHNRLYWYRQTLGQGPEFLTYFQNEAQLEKSRLLSDRFSAERPKGSFSTLEIQRTEQGDSAMYLCASSLTWDSPFNEQFFGPGTRLTVL.

Ten or more counts support this clonotype. The CDR3 DNA sequence: TGTGCCAGCAGCTTAGCGAGCACAGGGTATGGCTACACCTTC. Residues: CASSLASTGYGYTF. The chain carries TRBV7-8 and TRBJ1-2; a possible D gene is TRBD1 (6 bases). CDR3 size: 14 residues. V gave up 0 bases and J gave up 5 bases, with 10 bases separating them. Looked up from germline, CDR1 is SGHVS and CDR2 is FQNEAQ.

This clonotype was detected ten times or more. This rearrangement joins TRBV7-3 to TRBJ2-3; D could derive from TRBD1 or TRBD2 (5 bases each). The germline V gene has CDR1 SGHTA and CDR2 FQGTGA. The ends were cut back, 5 bases at V and 4 bases at J, with 16 bases in the middle. CDR3 length: 15 amino acids. The CDR3 here is CASSPGSGSADTQYF. CDR3 DNA: TGTGCCAGCAGCCCAGGGAGCGGCTCAGCAGATACGCAGTATTTT.

This chain uses TRBV20-1 with TRBJ2-1; 8 bases match TRBD1. This CDR3 has 15 amino acids. Germline V gene lookup returns CDR1 DFQATT and CDR2 SNEGSKA (reference sequence). Losses at the gene ends were 0 bases for V and 7 bases for J; bases not matched to a gene: 8. The CDR3 sequence: CSARDPRGPGNEQFF. CDR3 sequence (DNA): TGCAGTGCTAGAGACCCCAGGGGGCCGGGGAATGAGCAGTTCTTC.

This chain links TRBV28 with TRBJ2-4; TRBD1 matches 7 bases. This CDR3 contains 15 residues. From germline, CDR1 is MDHEN and CDR2 SYDVKM. V was clipped by 6 bases and J by 5 bases; unmatched bases: 10. In DNA form, the CDR3 reads TGTGCCAGCAGCCCACAGGGGTTTTCGGAAAACATTCAGTACTTC. Its protein is CASSPQGFSENIQYF. Filled out from reference TRBV28 and TRBJ2-4, the complete variable domain reads DVKVTQSSRYLVKRTGEKVFLECVQDMDHENMFWYRQDPGLGLRLIYFSYDVKMKEKGDIPEGYSVSREKKERFSLILESASTNQTSMYLCASSPQGFSENIQYFGAGTRLSVL.

In its sample, this clonotype was seen many times. V gene TRBV7-8 combines with J gene TRBJ2-3; a weak D match, TRBD2 (5 bases). Germline V gives CDR1 SGHVS, CDR2 FQNEAQ. The CDR3 consists of 16 residues. Trimming removed 0 bases from V and 0 bases from J, with 10 bases in between. CDR3 DNA: TGTGCCAGCAGCTTAGCGCGCTTAGCGAGCACAGATACGCAGTATTTT. Protein sequence: CASSLARLASTDTQYF.

This clonotype was observed at least ten times. The chain uses TRBV30 and TRBJ2-7; D tentatively fits TRBD1 or TRBD2 (5 bases each). The length of the CDR3 is 14 residues. V was clipped by 1 base and J by 1 base, with 11 bases between them. CDR1 is GTSNPN and CDR2 is SVGIG in the germline V gene (reference sequence). The CDR3 reads CAWSGDGGSYEQYF. The CDR3 DNA follows: TGTGCCTGGAGTGGGGACGGAGGATCCTACGAGCAGTACTTC.

In its sample, this clonotype was seen many times. The chain has TRBV6-4 and TRBJ1-2, with unresolved D. Trimming shortened V by 6 bases and J by 0 bases, and 11 bases separated the two germline ends. Germline-derived CDR1 and CDR2 are MRHNA and SNTAGT. CDR3 length equals 14 residues. In DNA form, the CDR3 reads TGTGCCAGCAGGGACGGCACGTCTAACTATGGCTACACCTTC. Protein sequence: CASRDGTSNYGYTF.

This clonotype was picked up many times. The chain joins TRBV12-3 or TRBV12-4 to TRBJ1-1; possibly TRBD1 for D (5 bases). V lost 6 bases and J 6 bases, leaving 17 bases between the germline ends. There are 14 residues in the CDR3. CDR3 region: CASRLKGSASEAFF. As DNA, the CDR3 is TGTGCCAGCAGACTAAAGGGGTCTGCGTCTGAAGCTTTCTTT.